The 5 T cell receptor beta chains below were found in one sample sequenced in a study of T-cell reconstitution after alpha-beta-depleted transplantation in children listed by TCRdb under 2016. The library relied on PCR. Sequencing used an Illumina HiSeq 2500. Molecular barcoding was employed in the preparation of TCR libraries, with unique molecular identifiers being used to normalize TCRbeta repertoire quantification. TCRdb reanalyzed the raw reads on its own, using fastp at Q25 for trimming and MiXCR for clone calling, and kept in-frame beta chains. A single entry per CDR3 protein holds the most common genes and DNA from its merged rows. For this sample the table gives almost 250,000 distinct CDR3 sequences, of which roughly 23% were detected only once. The ten largest make up about 2.6% of the sample. What this sample's treatment or condition label stands for: allogeneic hematopoietic cell transplantation with graft depleted of TCRalphabeta T cells and CD19 B cells.

The material was PBMCs, obtained before TCRalphabeta/CD19-depleted stem cell transplant. The receptors here all came from a girl aged 2-10 years with Fanconi anemia, due to receive a stem cell transplant.

This clonotype was detected ten times or more. This chain uses TRBV29-1 with TRBJ2-1; 9 bases match TRBD2. The CDR3 extends over 16 amino acids. J lost 2 bases, V lost 1 base, and 6 bases had no gene match. Germline V gene lookup returns CDR1 SQVTM and CDR2 ANQGSEA. In nucleotides, the CDR3 is TGCAGCGTTGAAGCGGTCGCGGGAGGGACCTACAATGAGCAGTTCTTC. Translated, it gives CSVEAVAGGTYNEQFF.

The rearrangement uses TRBV7-2 and TRBJ2-1, with D maybe TRBD2 (5 bases). With 1 base removed from V and 10 bases from J, the gap between germline ends came to 17 bases. Germline V gives CDR1 SGHTA, CDR2 FQGNSA. The CDR3 sequence is 15 residues long. This CDR3 reads CASSLGPGMVGEQFF. The CDR3 DNA is TGTGCCAGCAGCTTAGGGCCGGGGATGGTCGGGGAGCAGTTCTTC.

The chain links TRBV20-1 to TRBJ2-7, with 9 positions matching TRBD2. Unmatched junction bases numbered 3, after V lost 3 bases and J lost 3 bases. Germline V gives CDR1 DFQATT, CDR2 SNEGSKA (reference sequence). The CDR3 contains 13 residues. For the CDR3, the DNA is TGCAGTGCTAGTAGCGGGAGAGGCTACGAGCAGTACTTC. It yields the protein CSASSGRGYEQYF.

The rearrangement links TRBV29-1 to TRBJ2-7; no clear D gene. Trimming took 4 bases from V and 0 from J, leaving 10 bases between them. The germline CDR1 and CDR2 sequences are SQVTM and ANQGSEA. The CDR3 extends over 13 amino acids. This CDR3 is CSVGQQTSYEQYF. Written as DNA, the CDR3 is TGCAGCGTTGGTCAGCAGACCTCCTACGAGCAGTACTTC.

V gene TRBV20-1 combines with J gene TRBJ2-3; no firm D call. CDR3 length: 10 residues. V dropped 7 bases and J dropped 6 bases, with 8 bases sitting between them. Germline V gene data show CDR1 as DFQATT and CDR2 as SNEGSKA (reference sequence). This CDR3 is CSEGRDTQYF. CDR3 nucleotide sequence: TGCAGTGAGGGAAGGGATACGCAGTATTTT.